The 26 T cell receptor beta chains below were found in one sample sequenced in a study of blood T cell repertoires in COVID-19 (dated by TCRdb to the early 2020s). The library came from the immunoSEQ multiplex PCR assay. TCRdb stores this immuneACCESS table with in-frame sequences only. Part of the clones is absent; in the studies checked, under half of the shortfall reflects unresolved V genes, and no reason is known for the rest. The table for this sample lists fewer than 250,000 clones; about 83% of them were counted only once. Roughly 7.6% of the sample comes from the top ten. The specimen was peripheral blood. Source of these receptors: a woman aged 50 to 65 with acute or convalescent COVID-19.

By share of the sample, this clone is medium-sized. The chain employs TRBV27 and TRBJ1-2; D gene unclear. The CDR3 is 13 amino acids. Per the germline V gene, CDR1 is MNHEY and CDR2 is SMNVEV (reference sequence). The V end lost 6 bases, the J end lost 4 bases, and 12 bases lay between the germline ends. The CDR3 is CASRPTNTYGYTF. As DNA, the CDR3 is TGTGCCAGCAGGCCCACAAATACCTATGGCTACACCTTC.

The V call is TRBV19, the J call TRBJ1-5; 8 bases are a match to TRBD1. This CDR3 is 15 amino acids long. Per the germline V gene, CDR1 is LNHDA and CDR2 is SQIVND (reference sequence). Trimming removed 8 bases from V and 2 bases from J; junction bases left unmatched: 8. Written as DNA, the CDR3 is TGTGCCAGTCAGGGAGGACAGGGTGGCAATCAGCCCCAGCATTTT. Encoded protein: CASQGGQGGNQPQHF. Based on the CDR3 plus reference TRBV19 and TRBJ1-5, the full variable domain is DGGITQSPKYLFRKEGQNVTLSCEQNLNHDAMYWYRQDPGQGLRLIYYSQIVNDFQKGDIAEGYSVSREKKESFPLTVTSAQKNPTAFYLCASQGGQGGNQPQHFGDGTRLSIL.

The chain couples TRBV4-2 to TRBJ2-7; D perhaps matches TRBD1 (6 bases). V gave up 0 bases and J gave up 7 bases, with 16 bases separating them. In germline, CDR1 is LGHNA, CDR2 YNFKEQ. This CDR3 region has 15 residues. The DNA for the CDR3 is TGTGCCAGCAGCCAAGACCGGGACACCTATCGAGAGCAGTACTTC. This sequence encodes CASSQDRDTYREQYF.

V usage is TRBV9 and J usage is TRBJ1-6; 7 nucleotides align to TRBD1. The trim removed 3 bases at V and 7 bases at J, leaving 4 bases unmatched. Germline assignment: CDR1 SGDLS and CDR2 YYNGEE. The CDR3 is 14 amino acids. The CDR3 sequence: CASSAQGGNSPLHF. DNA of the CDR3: TGTGCCAGCAGCGCTCAGGGGGGAAATTCACCCCTCCACTTT.

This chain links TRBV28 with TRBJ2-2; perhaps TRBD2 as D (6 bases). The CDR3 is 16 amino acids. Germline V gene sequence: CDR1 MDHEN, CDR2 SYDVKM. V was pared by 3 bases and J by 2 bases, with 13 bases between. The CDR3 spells CASSFWASVNTGELFF. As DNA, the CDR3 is TGTGCCAGCAGTTTTTGGGCTAGCGTAAACACCGGGGAGCTGTTTTTT.

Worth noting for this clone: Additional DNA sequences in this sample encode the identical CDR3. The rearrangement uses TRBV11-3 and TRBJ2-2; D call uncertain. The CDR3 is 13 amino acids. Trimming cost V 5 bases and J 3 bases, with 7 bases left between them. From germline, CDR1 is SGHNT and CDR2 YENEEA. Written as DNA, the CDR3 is TGTGCCAGCAGCCCTCGGGACACCGGGGAGCTGTTTTTT. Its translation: CASSPRDTGELFF.

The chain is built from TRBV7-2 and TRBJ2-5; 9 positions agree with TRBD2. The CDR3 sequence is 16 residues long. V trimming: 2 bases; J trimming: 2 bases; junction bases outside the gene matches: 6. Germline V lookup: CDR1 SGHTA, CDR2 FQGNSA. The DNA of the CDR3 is TGTGCCAGCAGCTTAATGGCGGGAGGGAATCAAGAGACCCAGTACTTC. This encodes CASSLMAGGNQETQYF.

As DNA, the CDR3 is TGTGCCAGCAGTGAAATCTCTGAAGCTTTCTTT. Translation: CASSEISEAFF. The chain is built from TRBV6-1 and TRBJ1-1, with unresolved D. Between the trimmed V and J ends, which lost 2 bases and 6 bases, there was a span of 4 bases. This CDR3 has 11 amino acids. Germline V CDR1 and CDR2: MNHNS, SASEGT.

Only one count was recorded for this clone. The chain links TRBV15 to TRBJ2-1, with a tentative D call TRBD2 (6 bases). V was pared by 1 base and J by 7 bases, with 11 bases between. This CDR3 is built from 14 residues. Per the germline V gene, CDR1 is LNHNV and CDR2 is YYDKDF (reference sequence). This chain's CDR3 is CATSRGGLRNEQFF. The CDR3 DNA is TGTGCCACCAGCAGAGGAGGACTAAGGAATGAGCAGTTCTTC. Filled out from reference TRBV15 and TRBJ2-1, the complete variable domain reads DAMVIQNPRYQVTQFGKPVTLSCSQTLNHNVMYWYQQKSSQAPKLLFHYYDKDFNNEADTPDNFQSRRPNTSFCFLDIRSPGLGDTAMYLCATSRGGLRNEQFFGPGTRLTVL.

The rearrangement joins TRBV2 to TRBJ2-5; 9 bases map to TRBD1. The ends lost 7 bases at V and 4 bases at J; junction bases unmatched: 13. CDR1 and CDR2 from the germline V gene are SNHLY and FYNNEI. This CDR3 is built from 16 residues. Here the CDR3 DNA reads TGTGCCAGCACCCAACAGGGGGCAAGGTTGGCAGAGACCCAGTACTTC. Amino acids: CASTQQGARLAETQYF.

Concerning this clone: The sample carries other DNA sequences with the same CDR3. The CDR3 DNA reads TGTGCCAGTAGTATAGGGACAGGTGGGAACACTGAAGCTTTCTTT. This sequence encodes CASSIGTGGNTEAFF. The rearrangement uses TRBV19 and TRBJ1-1; TRBD1 matches at 7 bases. The CDR3 is 15 amino acids. CDR1 is LNHDA and CDR2 is SQIVND in the germline V gene (reference sequence). J lost 1 base, V lost 1 base, and 3 bases had no gene match.

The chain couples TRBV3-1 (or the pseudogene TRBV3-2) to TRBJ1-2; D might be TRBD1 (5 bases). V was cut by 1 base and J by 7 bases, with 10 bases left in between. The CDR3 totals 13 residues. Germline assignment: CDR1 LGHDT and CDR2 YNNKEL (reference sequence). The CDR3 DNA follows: TGTGCCAGCAGCCAAGGCAGGGTTGGTGGCTACACCTTC. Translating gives CASSQGRVGGYTF.

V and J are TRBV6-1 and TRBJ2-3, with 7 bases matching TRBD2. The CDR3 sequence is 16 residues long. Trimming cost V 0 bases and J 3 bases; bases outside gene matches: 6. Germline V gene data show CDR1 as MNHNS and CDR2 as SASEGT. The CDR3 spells CASSEAAGVVTDTQYF. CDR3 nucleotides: TGTGCCAGCAGTGAAGCGGCGGGAGTAGTGACAGATACGCAGTATTTT.

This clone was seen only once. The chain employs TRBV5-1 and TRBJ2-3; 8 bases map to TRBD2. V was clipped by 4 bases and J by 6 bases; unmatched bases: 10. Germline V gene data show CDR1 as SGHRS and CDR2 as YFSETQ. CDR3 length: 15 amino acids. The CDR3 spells CASSRTGTRGDTQYF. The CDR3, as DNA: TGCGCCAGCAGCAGGACCGGGACTAGGGGGGATACGCAGTATTTT.

The CDR3 coding sequence is TGCGCCAGCACCCCAGGGACTAGCGGGATACCAGATACGCAGTATTTT. This sequence encodes CASTPGTSGIPDTQYF. The chain joins TRBV10-2 to TRBJ2-3; 13 bases are a match to TRBD2. The CDR3 covers 16 residues. V shed 7 bases, J shed 4 bases, and the junction held 8 bases outside the gene matches. CDR1 and CDR2 from the germline V gene are WSHSY and SAAADI.

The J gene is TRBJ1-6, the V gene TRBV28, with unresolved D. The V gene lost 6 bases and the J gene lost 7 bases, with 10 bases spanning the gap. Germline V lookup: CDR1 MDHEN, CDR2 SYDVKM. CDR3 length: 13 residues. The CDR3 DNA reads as TGTGCCAGCAGCTTACCCCAAAATTCACCCCTCCACTTT. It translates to CASSLPQNSPLHF.

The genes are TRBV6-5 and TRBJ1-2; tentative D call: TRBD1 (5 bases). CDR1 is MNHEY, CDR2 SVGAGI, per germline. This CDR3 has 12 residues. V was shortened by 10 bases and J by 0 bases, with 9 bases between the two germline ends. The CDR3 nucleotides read TGTGCCATCTCACAGGCTAACTATGGCTACACCTTC. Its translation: CAISQANYGYTF.

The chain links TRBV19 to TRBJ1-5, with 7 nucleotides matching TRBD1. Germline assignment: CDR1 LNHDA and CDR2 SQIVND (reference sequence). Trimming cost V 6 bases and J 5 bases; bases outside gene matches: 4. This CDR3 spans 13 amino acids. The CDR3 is CASRRGQYQPQHF. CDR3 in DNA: TGTGCCAGTAGACGGGGACAGTATCAGCCCCAGCATTTT.

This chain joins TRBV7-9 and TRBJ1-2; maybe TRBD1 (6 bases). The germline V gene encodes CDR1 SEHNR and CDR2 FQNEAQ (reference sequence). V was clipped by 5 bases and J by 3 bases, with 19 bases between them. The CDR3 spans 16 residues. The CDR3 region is CASSQGRGAWDYGYTF. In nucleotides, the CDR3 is TGTGCCAGCAGCCAGGGGCGGGGGGCCTGGGACTATGGCTACACCTTC.

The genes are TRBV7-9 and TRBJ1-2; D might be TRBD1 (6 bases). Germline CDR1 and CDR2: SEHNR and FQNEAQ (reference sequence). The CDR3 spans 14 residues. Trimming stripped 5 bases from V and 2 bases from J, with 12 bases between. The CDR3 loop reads CASSTGLPNYGYTF. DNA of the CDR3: TGTGCCAGCAGCACAGGGCTCCCAAACTATGGCTACACCTTC.

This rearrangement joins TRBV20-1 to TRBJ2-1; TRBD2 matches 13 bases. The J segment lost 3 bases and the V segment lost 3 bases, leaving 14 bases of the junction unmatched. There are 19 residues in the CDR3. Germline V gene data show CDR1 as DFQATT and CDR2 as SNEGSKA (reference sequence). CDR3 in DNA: TGCAGTGCTAGTCCCGGACTAGCGGGAGTCCGAGGACACTACAATGAGCAGTTCTTC. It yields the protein CSASPGLAGVRGHYNEQFF.

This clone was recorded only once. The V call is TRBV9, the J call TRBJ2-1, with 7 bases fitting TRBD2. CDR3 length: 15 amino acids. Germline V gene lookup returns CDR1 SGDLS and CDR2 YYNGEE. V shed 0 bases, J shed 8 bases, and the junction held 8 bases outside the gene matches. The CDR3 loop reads CASSVGVAGAYEQFF. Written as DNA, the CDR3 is TGTGCCAGCAGCGTAGGAGTTGCGGGAGCCTATGAGCAGTTCTTC.

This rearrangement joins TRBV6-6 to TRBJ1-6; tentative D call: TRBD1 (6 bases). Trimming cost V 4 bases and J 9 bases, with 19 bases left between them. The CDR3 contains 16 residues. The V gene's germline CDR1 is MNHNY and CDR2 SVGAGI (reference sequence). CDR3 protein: CASSSRGGSSSSPLHF. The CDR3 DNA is TGTGCCAGCAGTTCCCGGGGGGGCAGCTCGAGTTCACCCCTCCACTTT.

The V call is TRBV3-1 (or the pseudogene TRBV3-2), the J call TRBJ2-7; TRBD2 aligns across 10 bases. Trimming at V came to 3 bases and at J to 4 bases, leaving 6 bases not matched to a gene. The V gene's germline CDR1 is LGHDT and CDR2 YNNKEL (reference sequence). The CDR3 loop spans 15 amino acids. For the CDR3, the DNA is TGTGCCAGCAGCCAGGCAGCGGGAGGGCCGTACGAGCAGTACTTC. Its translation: CASSQAAGGPYEQYF.

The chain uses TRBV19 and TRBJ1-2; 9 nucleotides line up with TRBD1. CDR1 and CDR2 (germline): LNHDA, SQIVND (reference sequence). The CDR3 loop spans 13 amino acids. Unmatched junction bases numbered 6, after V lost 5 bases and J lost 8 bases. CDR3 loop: CASSSRDREGYTF. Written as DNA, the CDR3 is TGTGCCAGTAGTTCTCGGGACAGGGAAGGCTACACCTTC. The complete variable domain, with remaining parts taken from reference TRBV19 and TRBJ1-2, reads DGGITQSPKYLFRKEGQNVTLSCEQNLNHDAMYWYRQDPGQGLRLIYYSQIVNDFQKGDIAEGYSVSREKKESFPLTVTSAQKNPTAFYLCASSSRDREGYTFGSGTRLTVV.

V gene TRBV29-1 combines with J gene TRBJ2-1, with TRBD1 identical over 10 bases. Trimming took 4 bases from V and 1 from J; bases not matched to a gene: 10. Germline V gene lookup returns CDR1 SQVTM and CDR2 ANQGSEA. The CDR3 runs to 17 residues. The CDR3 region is CSVADRGRIFSYNEQFF. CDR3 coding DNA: TGCAGCGTTGCAGACAGGGGGCGAATATTTTCCTACAATGAGCAGTTCTTC.